These 30 T cell receptor beta chains were sequenced from one sample in a study of OX40 agonist ivuxolimab in advanced cancers. The method behind the library was the immunoSEQ multiplex PCR assay. TCRdb obtained this table from immuneACCESS and retained in-frame rearrangements with V and J assigned. These tables miss some clones; where compared with another copy, unresolved V genes account for less than half of the shortfall, and the remainder is unexplained. For this sample there are approximately 110,000 clones; 80% to 95% appear just once. The top ten clones comprise about 0.81% of the sample. The sequencing used CD4+ or CD8+ T cells sorted from blood, collected in a trial of the OX40 agonist ivuxolimab. These receptors were taken from an adult with an advanced solid tumor such as melanoma, head and neck, liver or kidney cancer.

This chain links TRBV14 with TRBJ1-2, with a weak D call TRBD1 (6 bases). V shed 0 bases and J shed 8 bases, with 19 bases lying between them. The CDR3 loop spans 16 amino acids. CDR1 is SGHDN, CDR2 FVKESK, per germline. CDR3 residues: CASSQDIGNRVVGYTF. The CDR3 DNA reads as TGTGCCAGCAGCCAAGATATCGGGAACAGGGTAGTCGGCTACACCTTC.

The chain is built from TRBV19 and TRBJ1-5; 7 positions match TRBD1. The ends lost 0 bases at V and 3 bases at J; junction bases unmatched: 11. Germline-derived CDR1 and CDR2 are LNHDA and SQIVND (reference sequence). This CDR3 has 18 residues. CDR3 DNA sequence: TGTGCCAGTAGTATAGATCCCCCGGGACAGCATTCCAATCAGCCCCAGCATTTT. It translates to CASSIDPPGQHSNQPQHF.

The chain employs TRBV7-9 and TRBJ1-3; no definite D call. Germline V CDR1 and CDR2: SEHNR, FQNEAQ (reference sequence). V was shortened by 5 bases and J by 0 bases, with 11 bases between the two germline ends. The CDR3 runs to 15 residues. The CDR3 sequence: CASSPKGSSGNTIYF. Here the CDR3 DNA reads TGTGCCAGCAGCCCGAAGGGTAGCTCTGGAAACACCATATATTTT.

The genes are TRBV6-5 and TRBJ2-3; TRBD2 matches 9 bases. This CDR3 region has 15 residues. V was pared by 5 bases and J by 2 bases, with 5 bases of the junction left unmatched. The germline gives CDR1 MNHEY, CDR2 SVGAGI. The chain's CDR3 is CASSPMGLATDTQYF. The CDR3 DNA reads as TGTGCCAGCAGTCCGATGGGACTAGCCACAGATACGCAGTATTTT.

V gene TRBV5-1 combines with J gene TRBJ2-2; tentative D call: TRBD2 (6 bases). Germline V gene sequence: CDR1 SGHRS, CDR2 YFSETQ. V was clipped by 7 bases and J by 6 bases, with 25 bases between them. The CDR3 runs 17 residues. CDR3: CASGPSIGTRRPGELFF. In DNA, the CDR3 is TGCGCCAGCGGCCCTTCGATCGGGACTCGACGACCCGGGGAGCTGTTTTTT.

The chain carries TRBV7-9 and TRBJ1-3; TRBD1 might be the D (5 bases). CDR1 and CDR2 (germline): SEHNR, FQNEAQ (reference sequence). This CDR3 has 13 residues. The V gene lost 6 bases and the J gene lost 4 bases, with 10 bases spanning the gap. CDR3 bases: TGTGCCAGCAGTAAGGGGTGGGGAAACACCATATATTTT. This gives the protein CASSKGWGNTIYF.

The rearrangement uses TRBV10-3 and TRBJ2-2, with a weak D call TRBD1 (7 bases). Germline V gives CDR1 ENHRY, CDR2 SYGVKD. The CDR3 totals 14 residues. Trimming took off 7 bases at V and 3 bases at J, with 12 bases between the two ends. CDR3: CAITAGQHTGELFF. In nucleotides, the CDR3 is TGTGCCATCACCGCGGGACAGCACACCGGGGAGCTGTTTTTT.

The rearrangement links TRBV5-1 to TRBJ2-3; 8 bases align to TRBD1. The CDR3 is 15 residues long. J was trimmed by 1 base and V by 4 bases; bases with no gene match: 5. Germline V gene data show CDR1 as SGHRS and CDR2 as YFSETQ. The DNA for the CDR3 is TGCGCCAGCAGCACCCAGGGGGCGGGCACAGATACGCAGTATTTT. This encodes CASSTQGAGTDTQYF.

The chain joins TRBV7-6 to TRBJ2-7; D not certain. CDR1 is SGHVS, CDR2 FNYEAQ, per germline. The germline V and J ends were trimmed by 1 base and 2 bases, with 6 bases remaining between them. This CDR3 has 13 amino acids. As DNA, the CDR3 is TGTGCCAGCAGCTTAGGGAGAACCTACGAGCAGTACTTC. This translates into CASSLGRTYEQYF.

The chain uses TRBV11-2 and TRBJ2-1, with 9 bases lining up with TRBD2. Trimming took 0 bases from V and 11 from J; bases not matched to a gene: 5. Germline V gene lookup returns CDR1 SGHAT and CDR2 FQNNGV. This CDR3 has 14 residues. The CDR3 region is CASSLDPGTSQQFF. As DNA, the CDR3 is TGTGCCAGCAGCTTAGACCCCGGGACTAGCCAGCAGTTCTTC. Variable domain in full (rest from reference TRBV11-2 and TRBJ2-1): EAGVAQSPRYKIIEKRQSVAFWCNPISGHATLYWYQQILGQGPKLLIQFQNNGVVDDSQLPKDRFSAERLKGVDSTLKIQPAKLEDSAVYLCASSLDPGTSQQFFGPGTRLTVL.

The genes are TRBV25-1 and TRBJ2-1; D unresolved. CDR1 and CDR2 from the germline V gene are MGHDK and SYGVNS. The CDR3 has 12 amino acids. Trimming removed 5 bases at V and 3 bases at J, with 5 bases between. The CDR3 DNA follows: TGTGCCAGCAGTAAACGCTACAATGAGCAGTTCTTC. It codes for CASSKRYNEQFF.

This clone was picked up one time. The chain links TRBV21-1 to TRBJ1-1. TRBV21-1 is flagged as a pseudogene. This CDR3 spans 15 amino acids. CDR3 nucleotide sequence: TGTGCCAGCAGCAAAGTGATAAGGGAGAACACTGAAGCTTTCTTT. Translating it yields CASSKVIRENTEAFF.

This clone was counted a single time. The gene calls are TRBV4-1 and TRBJ2-1, with D perhaps matching TRBD2 (5 bases). This CDR3 has 17 amino acids. The germline V gene encodes CDR1 MGHRA and CDR2 YSYEKL. Trimming left V 0 bases short and J 4 bases short, with 16 bases between. The CDR3 reads CASSQEKGLAAYNEQFF. For the CDR3, the DNA is TGCGCCAGCAGCCAAGAGAAAGGGCTAGCTGCATACAATGAGCAGTTCTTC.

The V and J genes are TRBV28 and TRBJ1-1; D is possibly TRBD1 (6 bases). Trimming removed 3 bases from V and 5 bases from J, with 22 bases in between. Germline CDR1 is MDHEN and CDR2 is SYDVKM. The CDR3 loop spans 17 amino acids. The CDR3 DNA is TGTGCCAGCAGTTTTTCTCTGGGCACAGGGACGACGACTGAAGCTTTCTTT. It yields the protein CASSFSLGTGTTTEAFF.

This chain joins TRBV13 and TRBJ2-3; D is tentatively TRBD1 or TRBD2 (6 bases each). The CDR3 is 15 residues long. Trimming cost V 1 base and J 5 bases, with 13 bases left between them. Per germline, CDR1 PRHDT and CDR2 FYEKMQ (reference sequence). CDR3 residues: CASSLVGGGGDTQYF. CDR3 nucleotides: TGTGCCAGCAGCTTAGTGGGAGGAGGGGGAGATACGCAGTATTTT.

This chain connects TRBV2 to TRBJ1-1; unclear D gene. The V and J ends lost 1 base and 1 base respectively, with 7 bases between them. CDR1 and CDR2 (germline): SNHLY, FYNNEI. This CDR3 comprises 14 residues. CDR3 sequence: CASSEVWGNTEAFF. In DNA form, the CDR3 reads TGTGCCAGCAGTGAAGTTTGGGGGAACACTGAAGCTTTCTTT. The variable domain in full, with the rest retrieved from reference TRBV2 and TRBJ1-1, is EPEVTQTPSHQVTQMGQEVILRCVPISNHLYFYWYRQILGQKVEFLVSFYNNEISEKSEIFDDQFSVERPDGSNFTLKIRSTKLEDSAMYFCASSEVWGNTEAFFGQGTRLTVV.

The gene calls are TRBV5-1 and TRBJ2-3; 12 bases are shared with TRBD2. In germline, CDR1 is SGHRS, CDR2 YFSETQ. The CDR3 has 17 amino acids. V was pared by 4 bases and J by 3 bases, with 9 bases of the junction left unmatched. In nucleotides, the CDR3 is TGCGCCAGCAGCCCGTACGCTAGCGGGAGGGATACAGATACGCAGTATTTT. This sequence encodes CASSPYASGRDTDTQYF.

The chain uses TRBV28 and TRBJ1-3, with a tentative D call TRBD1 (5 bases). The CDR3 is 15 residues long. Germline V gene lookup returns CDR1 MDHEN and CDR2 SYDVKM. V was shortened by 3 bases and J by 4 bases, with 13 bases between the two germline ends. In DNA, the CDR3 is TGTGCCAGCAGTTTTCAGGGAAGGCCCGGAAACACCATATATTTT. Translation: CASSFQGRPGNTIYF.

The chain has TRBV7-6 and TRBJ2-7; perhaps D is TRBD1 or TRBD2 (6 bases each). V was pared by 0 bases and J by 2 bases, with 17 bases between. The CDR3 spans 17 residues. The germline CDR1 and CDR2 sequences are SGHVS and FNYEAQ. CDR3 bases: TGTGCCAGCAGCTTAGCCAATCCCTTCGGGGGCCCCTACGAGCAGTACTTC. Its translation: CASSLANPFGGPYEQYF.

As concerns this clone: Mismatch with germline at one junction end may stem from a read error. The chain couples TRBV5-1 to TRBJ2-1; TRBD1 matches 7 bases. Germline V gene sequence: CDR1 SGHRS, CDR2 YFSETQ. CDR3 length: 17 amino acids. CDR3 sequence reads: CASSLAFTDRSFNEQFF. CDR3 coding DNA: TGCGCCAGCAGCTTGGCCTTCACGGACAGGTCCTTCAATGAGCAGTTCTTC.

The V gene is TRBV6-5, the J gene TRBJ2-5; TRBD1 matches at 11 bases. Germline V lookup: CDR1 MNHEY, CDR2 SVGAGI. This CDR3 region has 15 residues. The ends lost 8 bases at V and 11 bases at J; junction bases unmatched: 16. DNA of the CDR3: TGTGCCAGCTCGTTCCGGGACAGGGGGACGAGTGAGCAGTACTTC. Its protein is CASSFRDRGTSEQYF.

This chain uses TRBV10-3 with TRBJ1-2, with a tentative D call TRBD1 (5 bases). Trimming removed 6 bases at V and 7 bases at J, with 18 bases between. The CDR3 length is 14 residues. In germline, CDR1 is ENHRY, CDR2 SYGVKD. CDR3 sequence (DNA): TGTGCCATCAGAGGGACCAACGGATTGGGTGGCTACACCTTC. It translates to CAIRGTNGLGGYTF.

The chain's CDR3 is CASSLVGPAPGELFF. In DNA, the CDR3 is TGTGCCAGCAGCTTAGTAGGCCCGGCACCCGGGGAGCTGTTTTTT. V gene TRBV7-2 combines with J gene TRBJ2-2; D unresolved. Per the germline V gene, CDR1 is SGHTA and CDR2 is FQGNSA. CDR3 length equals 15 residues. The V gene lost 1 base and the J gene lost 6 bases, with 12 bases spanning the gap.

This chain uses TRBV30 with TRBJ2-1; D is unclear. The CDR3 covers 11 residues. The germline V and J ends were trimmed by 3 bases and 5 bases, with 5 bases remaining between them. Per the germline V gene, CDR1 is GTSNPN and CDR2 is SVGIG (reference sequence). The CDR3 bases are TGTGCCTGGAGCCCCGACAATGAGCAGTTCTTC. It is translated as CAWSPDNEQFF.

The rearrangement links TRBV28 to TRBJ1-1, with D maybe TRBD1 (5 bases). In germline, CDR1 is MDHEN, CDR2 SYDVKM. This CDR3 spans 12 amino acids. The V end lost 6 bases, the J end lost 7 bases, and 12 bases lay between the germline ends. The CDR3 sequence is CASSPDRDEAFF. The CDR3 DNA is TGTGCCAGCAGCCCTGACAGAGATGAAGCTTTCTTT.

This rearrangement joins TRBV18 to TRBJ2-5; the D gene is possibly TRBD2 (5 bases). Looked up from germline, CDR1 is KGHSH and CDR2 is LQKENI. V was shortened by 3 bases and J by 4 bases, with 15 bases between the two germline ends. The CDR3 covers 15 residues. The CDR3 DNA reads TGTGCCAGCTCACCTCCTGGACTGTCCTTAGAGACCCAGTACTTC. It is translated as CASSPPGLSLETQYF.

The chain combines TRBV6-5 with TRBJ1-1; 7 nucleotides match TRBD1. V lost 6 bases, J lost 2 bases, and 6 bases stayed unmatched. Germline loops: CDR1 MNHEY, CDR2 SVGAGI. The CDR3 covers 14 residues. This CDR3 reads CASRDRLPNTEAFF. CDR3 DNA sequence: TGTGCCAGCAGGGACAGGTTACCCAACACTGAAGCTTTCTTT.

This chain links TRBV7-8 with TRBJ1-5; unclear D gene. The germline V gene encodes CDR1 SGHVS and CDR2 FQNEAQ. The germline V and J ends were trimmed by 1 base and 1 base, with 11 bases remaining between them. The CDR3 extends over 16 amino acids. The DNA for the CDR3 is TGTGCCAGCAGCTTAGTGTACGGGGTAAGCAATCAGCCCCAGCATTTT. Translation: CASSLVYGVSNQPQHF. Complete variable domain (other parts from reference TRBV7-8 and TRBJ1-5): GAGVSQSPRYKVAKRGQDVALRCDPISGHVSLFWYQQALGQGPEFLTYFQNEAQLDKSGLPSDRFFAERPEGSVSTLKIQRTQQEDSAVYLCASSLVYGVSNQPQHFGDGTRLSIL.

The chain employs TRBV6-5 and TRBJ2-7; TRBD2 matches 12 bases. The V and J ends lost 6 bases and 7 bases, in that order; junction bases with no gene match: 7. Germline assignment: CDR1 MNHEY and CDR2 SVGAGI. The CDR3 has 14 residues. The CDR3 loop reads CASSQGLAGSEQYF. CDR3 DNA: TGTGCCAGCAGCCAAGGACTAGCGGGAAGTGAGCAGTACTTC.

The chain links TRBV15 to TRBJ2-1; no firm D call. Germline assignment: CDR1 LNHNV and CDR2 YYDKDF (reference sequence). The CDR3 covers 15 residues. Deletions cut 0 bases from V and 4 bases from J, with 10 bases between. This CDR3 is CATSRDIGRYNEQFF. The DNA of the CDR3 is TGTGCCACCAGCAGAGATATTGGGCGGTACAATGAGCAGTTCTTC.